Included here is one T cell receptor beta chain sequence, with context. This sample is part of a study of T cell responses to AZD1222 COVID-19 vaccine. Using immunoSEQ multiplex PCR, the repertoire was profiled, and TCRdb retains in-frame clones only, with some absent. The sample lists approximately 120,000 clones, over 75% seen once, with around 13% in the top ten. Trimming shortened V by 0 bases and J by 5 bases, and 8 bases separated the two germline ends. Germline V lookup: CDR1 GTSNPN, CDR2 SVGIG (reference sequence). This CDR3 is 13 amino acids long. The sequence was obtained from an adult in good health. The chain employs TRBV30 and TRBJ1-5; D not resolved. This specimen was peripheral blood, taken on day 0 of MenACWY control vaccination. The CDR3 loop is CAWSVFGDQPQHF. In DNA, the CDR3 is TGTGCCTGGAGTGTATTTGGTGATCAGCCCCAGCATTTT.